This passage covers 22 T cell receptor beta chains from one sample sequenced in a study of cytomegalovirus exposure and HLA in healthy donors. In the PCR, 60 Vbeta and 13 Jbeta primers were used. Sequencing used immunoSEQ multiplex PCR; TCRdb keeps in-frame clones, though not all of them. The sample contains approximately 51,000 clones, roughly 76% of which appear only once. Sequences were obtained from PBMCs. These receptors were taken from a man aged 25-45 years in good health and CMV-seronegative.

The gene calls are TRBV9 and TRBJ1-1, with D possibly TRBD1 on 6 matching bases. Germline V gene sequence: CDR1 SGDLS, CDR2 YYNGEE. Trimming took off 0 bases at V and 9 bases at J, with 12 bases between the two ends. The CDR3 extends over 13 amino acids. The DNA for the CDR3 is TGTGCCAGCAGCGTAGCAGCTTGGGGGCAAGCTTTCTTT. Translation: CASSVAAWGQAFF. Supplemented by reference TRBV9 and TRBJ1-1, the full variable domain reads DSGVTQTPKHLITATGQRVTLRCSPRSGDLSVYWYQQSLDQGLQFLIQYYNGEERAKGNILERFSAQQFPDLHSELNLSSLELGDSALYFCASSVAAWGQAFFGQGTRLTVV.

The rearrangement links TRBV30 to TRBJ2-3; 8 bases fit TRBD2. In germline, CDR1 is GTSNPN, CDR2 SVGIG (reference sequence). There are 14 residues in the CDR3. V shed 2 bases and J 4 bases; nucleotides not matched to a gene: 5. DNA for the CDR3: TGTGCCTGGAGTCTAACGGGAGGGGCAGATACGCAGTATTTT. It translates to CAWSLTGGADTQYF.

This chain uses TRBV11-2 with TRBJ2-2; the D gene is possibly TRBD2 (5 bases). Between the trimmed V and J ends, which lost 4 bases and 7 bases, there was a span of 16 bases. Germline V gives CDR1 SGHAT, CDR2 FQNNGV. The CDR3 is 15 residues long. CDR3 protein: CASSWGAGVHGELFF. Written as DNA, the CDR3 is TGTGCCAGCAGCTGGGGAGCCGGAGTTCACGGGGAGCTGTTTTTT.

In its sample, this clone was seen a few times. CDR3 sequence (DNA): TGTGCCAGCAGCACGCGGACAAACCGGAACGAAAAACTGTTTTTT. It is translated as CASSTRTNRNEKLFF. The rearrangement joins TRBV9 to TRBJ1-4, with D tentatively TRBD1 (5 bases). V dropped 4 bases and J dropped 8 bases, with 18 bases sitting between them. The CDR3 is made up of 15 amino acids. Germline V gives CDR1 SGDLS, CDR2 YYNGEE.

The chain joins TRBV9 to TRBJ1-1; 7 bases agree with TRBD1. The germline V gene encodes CDR1 SGDLS and CDR2 YYNGEE. CDR3 length: 15 amino acids. V trimming: 4 bases; J trimming: 2 bases; junction bases outside the gene matches: 8. The CDR3 DNA reads as TGTGCCAGCAGCCCCCAGGGGGACTTAAACACTGAAGCTTTCTTT. This codes for CASSPQGDLNTEAFF.

The V call is TRBV19, the J call TRBJ1-2; TRBD1 agrees at 10 bases. After removal of 8 bases from V and 4 bases from J, the junction contained 7 bases not matched to a gene. CDR1 is LNHDA, CDR2 SQIVND, per germline (reference sequence). The CDR3 spans 14 residues. DNA of the CDR3: TGTGCCAGTCGGGACAGGGGAGGAAGCTATGGCTACACCTTC. Translated, it gives CASRDRGGSYGYTF. Using reference TRBV19 and TRBJ1-2 for the parts outside the CDR3, the full variable domain is DGGITQSPKYLFRKEGQNVTLSCEQNLNHDAMYWYRQDPGQGLRLIYYSQIVNDFQKGDIAEGYSVSREKKESFPLTVTSAQKNPTAFYLCASRDRGGSYGYTFGSGTRLTVV.

The chain is built from TRBV29-1 and TRBJ1-1; D gene unclear. The CDR3 length is 11 residues. The V gene lost 5 bases and the J gene lost 2 bases, with 6 bases spanning the gap. The germline V gene has CDR1 SQVTM and CDR2 ANQGSEA. In nucleotides, the CDR3 is TGCAGCGTTCGACACAACACTGAAGCTTTCTTT. Its protein product is CSVRHNTEAFF.

This clone was observed a handful of times. The genes are TRBV6-1 and TRBJ1-4; D may be TRBD1 (5 bases). With 3 bases removed from V and 3 bases from J, the gap between germline ends came to 11 bases. This CDR3 contains 15 residues. Germline V lookup: CDR1 MNHNS, CDR2 SASEGT. CDR3 protein: CASSESAGANEKLFF. As DNA, the CDR3 is TGTGCCAGCAGTGAGTCGGCGGGGGCTAATGAAAAACTGTTTTTT.

The gene calls are TRBV15 and TRBJ2-1; the D gene is possibly TRBD1 (5 bases). This CDR3 region has 15 residues. The germline V gene encodes CDR1 LNHNV and CDR2 YYDKDF (reference sequence). Trimming cost V 0 bases and J 3 bases, with 9 bases left between them. The CDR3 here is CATSRDDGHYNEQFF. The CDR3 region has the DNA TGTGCCACCAGCAGAGATGATGGACACTACAATGAGCAGTTCTTC.

The chain has TRBV10-2 and TRBJ2-7; TRBD2 matches at 11 bases. Looked up from germline, CDR1 is WSHSY and CDR2 is SAAADI. V shed 6 bases and J 7 bases; nucleotides not matched to a gene: 5. CDR3 length equals 13 residues. The CDR3, as DNA: TGCGCCAGCAGACTAGCGGGAGCGTCTGAGCAGTACTTC. Protein: CASRLAGASEQYF.

This chain connects TRBV30 to TRBJ2-2, with 7 bases fitting TRBD2. In germline, CDR1 is GTSNPN, CDR2 SVGIG (reference sequence). This CDR3 has 13 residues. The J segment lost 8 bases and the V segment lost 2 bases, leaving 5 bases of the junction unmatched. In DNA, the CDR3 is TGTGCCTGGAGTTCTAGCGGAGAGGGGGAGCTGTTTTTT. Amino acid sequence: CAWSSSGEGELFF.

This chain uses TRBV27 with TRBJ1-2; TRBD1 might be the D (6 bases). V lost 7 bases, J lost 7 bases, and 22 bases lay in between. The CDR3 has 15 residues. Germline values: CDR1 MNHEY, CDR2 SMNVEV (reference sequence). CDR3 DNA: TGTGCCAGCAATTACCAGGGGCCTAGTAGGGGTGGCTACACCTTC. This encodes CASNYQGPSRGGYTF.

V usage is TRBV5-8 and J usage is TRBJ1-5, with D possibly matching TRBD1 (6 bases). Trimming stripped 4 bases from V and 0 bases from J, with 8 bases between. Germline CDR1 is SGHTS and CDR2 is YDEGEE. This CDR3 is built from 14 residues. Written as DNA, the CDR3 is TGTGCCAGCAGCCAGGGGCTTAGCAATCAGCCCCAGCATTTT. This codes for CASSQGLSNQPQHF.

The chain couples TRBV18 to TRBJ2-3; 9 nucleotides match TRBD2. Trimming took 2 bases from V and 1 from J; bases not matched to a gene: 7. In germline, CDR1 is KGHSH, CDR2 LQKENI. This CDR3 region has 17 residues. As DNA, the CDR3 is TGTGCCAGCTCACCATTCAGACTAGCGGCGCGCACAGATACGCAGTATTTT. It is translated as CASSPFRLAARTDTQYF.

This sequence joins TRBV9 and TRBJ2-1, with TRBD1 matching over 7 bases. The germline V gene encodes CDR1 SGDLS and CDR2 YYNGEE. V was clipped by 4 bases and J by 2 bases; unmatched bases: 9. The CDR3 is made up of 16 amino acids. In DNA, the CDR3 is TGTGCCAGCAGCCCTCGACAGGGATCGCCCTACAATGAGCAGTTCTTC. Its protein product is CASSPRQGSPYNEQFF.

This clone was detected a few times. J is TRBJ2-7 and V is TRBV7-6, with TRBD2 matching over 9 bases. Trimming at V came to 1 base and at J to 5 bases, leaving 6 bases not matched to a gene. Looked up from germline, CDR1 is SGHVS and CDR2 is FNYEAQ. The CDR3 has 15 amino acids. The CDR3 region has the DNA TGTGCCAGCAGCTTAGTAGCGGGAGTCGGCGACGAGCAGTACTTC. Its protein product is CASSLVAGVGDEQYF.

CDR3 DNA sequence: TGTGCCAGCAGCCCAAAAAAACGACAGGGGTATCGCACAGATACGCAGTATTTT. This codes for CASSPKKRQGYRTDTQYF. The rearrangement joins TRBV13 to TRBJ2-3, with 8 bases lining up with TRBD1. The CDR3 consists of 18 residues. J gave up 1 base and V 5 bases, and 14 bases lay outside the gene matches. Germline lookup yields CDR1 PRHDT and CDR2 FYEKMQ (reference sequence).

Concerning this clone: Different DNA sequences within this sample yield the same CDR3. The chain links TRBV6-1 to TRBJ2-5; 12 nucleotides match TRBD2. Germline loops: CDR1 MNHNS, CDR2 SASEGT. The CDR3 is 15 amino acids. The V gene end was trimmed by 2 bases and the J gene end by 2 bases; junction bases not matched to a gene: 0. This chain's CDR3 is CASSELAGGQETQYF. The CDR3 nucleotides are TGTGCCAGCAGTGAACTAGCGGGAGGGCAAGAGACCCAGTACTTC.

The rearrangement uses TRBV12-5 and TRBJ2-3, with D tentatively TRBD2 (5 bases). The V gene lost 2 bases and the J gene lost 4 bases, with 16 bases spanning the gap. Germline V CDR1 and CDR2: LGHNT, FRNRAP. The CDR3 spans 16 residues. Written as DNA, the CDR3 is TGTGCTAGTGGTTTGCGACCGGGGAGAACCGCAGATACGCAGTATTTT. Translated: CASGLRPGRTADTQYF.

V usage is TRBV10-3 and J usage is TRBJ1-3; perhaps TRBD1 as D (5 bases). V lost 4 bases and J lost 4, with 20 bases in between. Germline CDR1 reads ENHRY; CDR2 reads SYGVKD. This CDR3 is 17 amino acids long. As DNA, the CDR3 is TGTGCCATCAGTGTTTTTGGGCAGGGATTGTCCGGAAACACCATATATTTT. Protein sequence: CAISVFGQGLSGNTIYF.

Regarding this clone: The junction differs from germline at one of its ends, possibly a read error. The chain joins TRBV27 to TRBJ2-1, with 12 nucleotides matching TRBD1. The CDR3 has 15 residues. Germline V gives CDR1 MNHEY, CDR2 SMNVEV (reference sequence). The CDR3 loop is CASSPGTGGYDEQFF. The DNA for the CDR3 is TGTGCCAGCAGCCCCGGGACAGGGGGCTACGATGAGCAGTTCTTC.

V gene TRBV5-6 combines with J gene TRBJ2-7, with D perhaps matching TRBD2 (6 bases). V was pared by 3 bases and J by 3 bases, with 10 bases between. In germline, CDR1 is SGHDT, CDR2 YYEEEE. The CDR3 consists of 13 residues. This CDR3 is CASSWDLDYEQYF. CDR3 DNA sequence: TGTGCCAGCAGCTGGGACTTAGACTACGAGCAGTACTTC.